The entry below gives a single T cell receptor (beta chain) sequence along with its context. As yet, its antigen is unknown. At one boundary the junction diverges from the germline segment, which might be a read error. This entry is derived from a study of OX40 agonist ivuxolimab in advanced cancers. Study-wide background: From about 20 to 80 years was the age range, with a mean of roughly 59 years, and over 70% were male.

The assay was immunoSEQ multiplex PCR, and TCRdb's table has in-frame clones only and misses some. The sample records around 25,000 clones, roughly four fifths being singletons. Study conclusions and caveats: CD4+ and CD8+ T cells in blood underwent clonal expansion by week 6 at 0.1 to 3.0 mg/kg.

Researchers took blood at baseline, on cycle 4 day 1, and on cycle 7 day 1. Germline CDR1 SGHAT, CDR2 FQNNGV. The CDR3 has 15 residues. The rearrangement links TRBV11-2 to TRBJ2-7, with D possibly TRBD1 on 6 matching bases. The TCR sequence derives from an adult with an advanced solid tumor such as melanoma, head and neck, liver or kidney cancer. The sequencing used CD4+ or CD8+ T cells sorted from blood, collected in a trial of the OX40 agonist ivuxolimab. The CDR3 region is CASSQARAGVDEQYF. In nucleotides, the CDR3 is TGCGCCAGCAGCCAAGCTCGGGCAGGGGTTGACGAGCAGTACTTC.